This TCR beta chain was found in a study of T cell responses to AZD1222 COVID-19 vaccine. General observations from the study: Per reports, nearly half of all spike-specific TCRs target regions that are unmutated in variants.

As to this clone: What it binds is unknown.

Generated by immunoSEQ multiplex PCR, the TCRdb table keeps only in-frame clones and is missing some. Seen here are 120,000 or so clones, more than 75% observed once, and the top ten hold just under 10%. The V gene end was trimmed by 6 bases and the J gene end by 3 bases; junction bases not matched to a gene: 6. The CDR3 runs to 15 residues. Looked up from germline, CDR1 is MDHEN and CDR2 is SYDVKM. This sample comprised peripheral blood, obtained on day 0 of AZD1222 vaccination. The receptor was isolated from an adult in good health. This chain links TRBV28 with TRBJ2-1; 9 nucleotides agree with TRBD1. CDR3 sequence reads: CASSFGQGLYNEQFF. CDR3 DNA: TGTGCCAGCAGCTTCGGACAGGGGCTCTACAATGAGCAGTTCTTC.